Listed below are T cell receptor beta chains from one sample, sequenced in a study of cytomegalovirus exposure and HLA in healthy donors. Repertoires were generated with immunoSEQ multiplex PCR, while TCRdb's copy carries only in-frame clones and drops some. The profile shows 150,000 to 200,000 clones, roughly 80% of them singletons. What was sequenced was PBMCs. These receptors all come from a female donor in good health and CMV-seronegative. The CDR3 runs from the conserved cysteine through the conserved F or W. The D gene is left open where the match is weak. A clone size is listed for some rows: how often the clone was seen (once, few, many), or a class if it is expanded.

. | TRBJ1-4 | TRBD1 | TRBV11-2 | TGTGCCAGCAGCTTGACAGGGGGCTGGGAAAAACTGTTTTTT | CASSLTGGWEKLFF
. | TRBJ2-2 | TRBD2 | TRBV2 | TGTGCCAGCAGCCGACTAGCGGGAAACACCGGGGAGCTGTTTTTT | CASSRLAGNTGELFF
. | TRBJ1-1 | TRBD1 | TRBV2 | TGTGCCAGCAGCGGACAGGCCCTCATGAACACTGAAGCTTTCTTT | CASSGQALMNTEAFF
. | TRBJ2-3 | TRBD1 | TRBV5-1 | TGCGCCAGCAGCTTGTCCAGGACAGGGGTAGATACGCAGTATTTT | CASSLSRTGVDTQYF
. | TRBJ2-5 | TRBD2 | TRBV7-9 | TGTGCCAGCAGCTCGACTAGCGGGGGCCCCCTGCGCGGGGAGACCCAGTACTTC | CASSSTSGGPLRGETQYF
. | TRBJ2-7 | . | TRBV5-6 | TGTGCCAGCAGTGGAGGGGGCAGTAGGCCTGACGAGCAGTACTTC | CASSGGGSRPDEQYF
once | TRBJ2-7 | . | TRBV19 | TGTGCCAGTAGTATAGGTGGAGACCTCTCCTACGAGCAGTACTTC | CASSIGGDLSYEQYF
. | TRBJ2-2 | . | TRBV15 | TGTGCCACCAGCAGAGATGCTCGGGTTACCGGGGAGCTGTTTTTT | CATSRDARVTGELFF
. | TRBJ2-2 | TRBD1 | TRBV15 | TGTGCCACCACCCGGGACAGGGTCACCGGGGAGCTGTTTTTT | CATTRDRVTGELFF
. | TRBJ2-7 | . | TRBV14 | TGTGCCAGCAGCCAAGATGAACTAGTCGGGAGAGGGGAAGGCTACGAGCAGTACTTC | CASSQDELVGRGEGYEQYF
. | TRBJ2-7 | . | TRBV6-5 | TGTGCCAGCAGTTACTCGGCAGGGGCCTCCTACGAGCAGTACTTC | CASSYSAGASYEQYF
. | TRBJ2-4 | TRBD2 | TRBV28 | TGTGCCAGCAGTGGGCCGGAGACTAGCGGCTACCTAGCCAAAAACATTCAGTACTTC | CASSGPETSGYLAKNIQYF
. | TRBJ2-7 | . | TRBV19 | TGTGCCAGTAGTATAGTAGCGGACCCCTCCTACGAGCAGTACTTC | CASSIVADPSYEQYF
. | TRBJ1-1 | TRBD1 | TRBV18 | TGTGCCAGCACCAACAGGGGGCAGGGTGAAGCTTTCTTT | CASTNRGQGEAFF
. | TRBJ1-1 | . | TRBV7-2 | TGTGCCAGCAGCTTAGGACCAACGGGGGGTGAAGCTTTCTTT | CASSLGPTGGEAFF
. | TRBJ2-1 | . | TRBV7-2 | TGTGCCAGCAGCTTAGGCGGAGAGAATGAGCAGTTCTTC | CASSLGGENEQFF
once | TRBJ1-1 | TRBD1 | TRBV5-6 | TGTGCCAGCAGCCCGGGACAGGGGAACACTGAAGCTTTCTTT | CASSPGQGNTEAFF
. | TRBJ1-1 | . | TRBV19 | TGTGCCAGTAGCCAGGACGGGGGGGACACTGAAGCTTTCTTT | CASSQDGGDTEAFF
once | TRBJ1-2 | . | TRBV7-9 | TGTGCCAGCAGCTCGGAGGGGCGTTCTCGAGGCTACACCTTC | CASSSEGRSRGYTF
many | TRBJ2-1 | TRBD1 | TRBV4-2 | TGTGCCAGCAGCCAAGATTTGGGGACAGGGTACAATGAGCAGTTCTTC | CASSQDLGTGYNEQFF
. | TRBJ1-1 | . | TRBV5-1 | TGCGCCAGCAGCTCTACCAGGGGCATGAACACTGAAGCTTTCTTT | CASSSTRGMNTEAFF
. | TRBJ1-1 | . | TRBV5-4 | TGTGCCAGCAGCACGACAGTGAACACTGAAGCTTTCTTT | CASSTTVNTEAFF
. | TRBJ1-5 | . | TRBV2 | TGTGCCAGCAGACGGGACATCCTCCAGCATTTT | CASRRDILQHF
. | TRBJ2-7 | . | TRBV5-1 | TGCGCCAGCAGCTTGACAACCTACGAGCAGTACTTC | CASSLTTYEQYF
. | TRBJ1-6 | . | TRBV2 | TGTGCCAGCAGTGAGAGGGTTCGGAATTCACCCCTCCACTTT | CASSERVRNSPLHF
. | TRBJ2-1 | . | TRBV11-1 | TGTGCCAGCAGCGCGGGGATCTCCTACAATGAGCAGTTCTTC | CASSAGISYNEQFF
. | TRBJ1-1 | TRBD1 | TRBV2 | TGTGCCAGCAGGCGGGACAGAACTGACACTGAAGCTTTCTTT | CASRRDRTDTEAFF
. | TRBJ2-3 | TRBD1 | TRBV29-1 | TGCAGCGTTGAAGGGACAGGGTCGGGCACAGATACGCAGTATTTT | CSVEGTGSGTDTQYF
. | TRBJ1-2 | . | TRBV9 | TGTGCCAGCAGCGTAGGTCTGCTGGGGGCTACCTATGGCTACACCTTC | CASSVGLLGATYGYTF
. | TRBJ2-5 | TRBD1 | TRBV27 | TGTGCCAGCAGTTACGCCGGACAGGGGGCAGAGGAGACCCAGTACTTC | CASSYAGQGAEETQYF
. | TRBJ2-3 | . | TRBV28 | TGTGCCAGCAGTTCCAGCGGAGAGCGGGACAAATACACAGATACGCAGTATTTT | CASSSSGERDKYTDTQYF
. | TRBJ1-3 | TRBD1 | TRBV6-5 | TGTGCCAGCAAAGCGGCAGGGGGCTCTGGAAACACCATATATTTT | CASKAAGGSGNTIYF
. | TRBJ2-7 | TRBD1 | TRBV28 | TGTGCCAGCAGTTTCCTCCGGGACAGCGGCGAGCAGTACTTC | CASSFLRDSGEQYF
few | TRBJ1-1 | . | TRBV15 | TGTGCCACCAGCAGAGATCAACAGGAAGCTTTCTTT | CATSRDQQEAFF
. | TRBJ1-5 | . | TRBV4-2 | TGTGCCAGCAGCCAAGAATTGAGTCAGCCCCAGCATTTT | CASSQELSQPQHF
. | TRBJ1-2 | . | TRBV12-5 | TGTGCTAGTGGTTTTCTGGGGGCGAGTCGCTACACCTTC | CASGFLGASRYTF
. | TRBJ2-3 | . | TRBV4-1 | TGCGCCAGCAGCCAACCAGAGGCAGATACGCAGTATTTT | CASSQPEADTQYF
many | TRBJ2-5 | . | TRBV7-7 | TGTGCTAGCAGCTCAGAGACAGGAATAACCCGACAAGAGACCCAGTACTTC | CASSSETGITRQETQYF
. | TRBJ2-3 | TRBD2 | TRBV29-1 | TGCAGCGTCACGGGGACTAGCAGTCCCGGGGATACGCAGTATTTT | CSVTGTSSPGDTQYF
. | TRBJ2-5 | . | TRBV5-6 | TGTGCCAGCAGCCCCGGGAGCAGGGAGACCCAGTACTTC | CASSPGSRETQYF
. | TRBJ2-7 | TRBD2 | TRBV11-2 | TGTGCCAGCAGCTTAGTCCCCCCTAGCGGAAGCTACGAGCAGTACTTC | CASSLVPPSGSYEQYF
. | TRBJ1-2 | TRBD1 | TRBV19 | TGTGCCAGTAACCGCCCCCGGGACAGCACTAACTATGGCTACACCTTC | CASNRPRDSTNYGYTF
. | TRBJ1-2 | . | TRBV6-5 | TGTGCCACTAAAACGGGGGGCAGGTACTATGGCTACACCTTC | CATKTGGRYYGYTF
. | TRBJ2-5 | . | TRBV27 | TGTGCCAGCAGTTTATCCTTAGACAGTCCTTATTCCCCCATCCAGCAGTACTTC | CASSLSLDSPYSPIQQYF
. | TRBJ2-7 | . | TRBV2 | TGTGCCAGCAGTACTATAGGGGGGGTCTCCTACGAGCAGTACTTC | CASSTIGGVSYEQYF
few | TRBJ2-2 | . | TRBV7-8 | TGTGCCAGCAGCTTATATGGGGGGGCGGGCACCGGGGAGCTGTTTTTT | CASSLYGGAGTGELFF
few | TRBJ2-7 | . | TRBV18 | TGTGCCAGCTCACGGGATCAGGGGAGCTACGAGCAGTACTTC | CASSRDQGSYEQYF
. | TRBJ2-3 | TRBD2 | TRBV7-8 | TGTGCCAGCAGCTTCCTAGCGGGCCGGTCGTCAGATACGCAGTATTTT | CASSFLAGRSSDTQYF
few | TRBJ1-6 | . | TRBV6-5 | TGTGCCAGCAGGAAACCGACAGCTGCTAATTCACCCCTCCACTTT | CASRKPTAANSPLHF
. | TRBJ2-3 | . | TRBV6-1 | TGTGCCAGCAGTACGGACACTAGCACAGATACGCAGTATTTT | CASSTDTSTDTQYF
. | TRBJ2-4 | TRBD1 | TRBV28 | TGTGCCAGCAGTCAATCCACCTACGGGACAGAAAACATTCAGTACTTC | CASSQSTYGTENIQYF
few | TRBJ2-3 | . | TRBV6-5 | TGTGCCAGCAGTGACTCGATAGGAGGTCCAGATACGCAGTATTTT | CASSDSIGGPDTQYF
. | TRBJ2-7 | TRBD2 | TRBV27 | TGTGCCAGCAGTTTATCGCCCGGGGGGGCCTACGAGCAGTACTTC | CASSLSPGGAYEQYF
few | TRBJ2-2 | . | TRBV30 | TGTGCCTGGACTTACACCGGGGAGCTGTTTTTT | CAWTYTGELFF
. | TRBJ1-1 | . | TRBV11-2 | TGTGCCAGCAGCCCCCGAGGAGGGGCCACTGAAGCTTTCTTT | CASSPRGGATEAFF
few | TRBJ2-7 | . | TRBV6-5 | TGTGCCAGCAGTTATGGCGCGGACAGTAAGTACGAGCAGTACTTC | CASSYGADSKYEQYF
. | TRBJ2-7 | . | TRBV29-1 | TGCAGCGTTGCCCCTAGCGCCTCCTACGAGCAGTACTTC | CSVAPSASYEQYF